This is a list of T cell receptor beta chains from one sample in a study of OX40 agonist ivuxolimab in advanced cancers. This table comes from immunoSEQ multiplex PCR, and its TCRdb copy is limited to in-frame clones, with some not included. The table includes roughly 34,000 clones, approximately 79% detected once. The sample was CD4+ or CD8+ T cells sorted from blood, taken in a trial of the OX40 agonist ivuxolimab. The source of these receptors is an adult with an advanced solid tumor such as melanoma, head and neck, liver or kidney cancer. The CDR3 runs from the conserved cysteine through the conserved F or W. Fields, in order: clone size, V gene, J gene, D gene, CDR3 protein, CDR3 DNA. The D gene is left open where the match is weak. Not all rows give a size; the values are once, few, many and, for expanded clones, a class.

size: -; V: TRBV5-1; J: TRBJ2-7; D: TRBD2; CDR3: CASSLGTSGGHTYEQYF; DNA: TGCGCCAGCAGCTTGGGGACTAGCGGGGGCCATACCTACGAGCAGTACTTC
size: few; V: TRBV7-3; J: TRBJ1-2; D: TRBD1; CDR3: CASSLNPGQGANGYTF; DNA: TGTGCCAGCAGCTTAAACCCCGGACAGGGGGCAAATGGCTACACCTTC
size: -; V: TRBV11-2; J: TRBJ1-1; D: TRBD1; CDR3: CASSLGTGGNTEAFF; DNA: TGTGCCAGCAGCTTAGGGACAGGGGGAAACACTGAAGCTTTCTTT
size: -; V: TRBV7-9; J: TRBJ2-1; D: -; CDR3: CASSTPPSYNEQFF; DNA: TGTGCCAGCAGCACCCCGCCTAGCTACAATGAGCAGTTCTTC
size: -; V: TRBV5-1; J: TRBJ2-3; D: -; CDR3: CASGLSPSTDTQYF; DNA: TGCGCCAGCGGCCTAAGCCCAAGCACAGATACGCAGTATTTT
size: medium-sized; V: TRBV5-5; J: TRBJ2-3; D: -; CDR3: CASSWTSTDTQYF; DNA: TGTGCCAGCAGCTGGACTAGCACAGATACGCAGTATTTT
size: -; V: TRBV5-4; J: TRBJ1-2; D: -; CDR3: CASSLWSGGRGYTF; DNA: TGTGCCAGCAGCTTGTGGTCGGGGGGAAGAGGCTACACCTTC
size: -; V: TRBV18; J: TRBJ1-1; D: -; CDR3: CASSPPTNTEAFF; DNA: TGTGCCAGCTCACCCCCGACCAACACTGAAGCTTTCTTT
size: once; V: TRBV27; J: TRBJ1-1; D: -; CDR3: CASSPSWGLLNTEAFF; DNA: TGTGCCAGCAGTCCGTCATGGGGGTTACTTAACACTGAAGCTTTCTTT
size: -; V: TRBV5-1; J: TRBJ1-4; D: TRBD1; CDR3: CASSLGTGVRDEKLFF; DNA: TGCGCCAGCAGCTTGGGGACAGGGGTTAGGGATGAAAAACTGTTTTTT
size: -; V: TRBV2; J: TRBJ2-4; D: -; CDR3: CASSPGQGENIQYF; DNA: TGTGCCAGCAGCCCGGGACAAGGCGAAAACATTCAGTACTTC
size: -; V: TRBV5-6; J: TRBJ2-5; D: -; CDR3: CASSLVAGAETQYF; DNA: TGTGCCAGCAGCTTGGTTGCAGGGGCAGAGACCCAGTACTTC
size: -; V: TRBV29-1; J: TRBJ1-1; D: TRBD1; CDR3: CSVDGTGITEAFF; DNA: TGCAGCGTTGACGGGACAGGGATCACTGAAGCTTTCTTT
size: once; V: TRBV5-6; J: TRBJ2-7; D: -; CDR3: CASSFKPPYEQYF; DNA: TGTGCCAGCAGCTTCAAACCTCCGTACGAGCAGTACTTC
size: -; V: TRBV6-6; J: TRBJ1-4; D: -; CDR3: CASSYGAATNEKLFF; DNA: TGTGCCAGCAGTTACGGAGCTGCAACTAATGAAAAACTGTTTTTT
size: -; V: TRBV5-6; J: TRBJ1-4; D: -; CDR3: CASSLLAGKDEKLFF; DNA: TGTGCCAGCAGCTTGCTGGCAGGGAAGGATGAAAAACTGTTTTTT
size: -; V: TRBV6-6; J: TRBJ1-1; D: TRBD1; CDR3: CASSPSTGEAFF; DNA: TGTGCCAGCAGTCCGTCGACAGGGGAAGCTTTCTTT
size: -; V: TRBV30; J: TRBJ1-4; D: TRBD1; CDR3: CAWRRGTVNEKLFF; DNA: TGTGCCTGGAGACGGGGGACAGTTAATGAAAAACTGTTTTTT
size: -; V: TRBV5-1; J: TRBJ2-2; D: -; CDR3: CASSFGASNTGELFF; DNA: TGCGCCAGCAGCTTCGGGGCCTCGAACACCGGGGAGCTGTTTTTT